This T cell receptor (beta chain) was identified in a study of blood T cell repertoires in COVID-19. The method was immunoSEQ multiplex PCR; TCRdb's version includes in-frame clones alone and lacks a portion of them. The repertoire has a few hundred thousand clones, about 88% of them found once; the top ten carry over 4%. The germline CDR1 and CDR2 sequences are MNHEY and SMNVEV (reference sequence). This CDR3 comprises 15 residues. V was trimmed by 6 bases and J by 6 bases, leaving 21 bases between them. The source material was peripheral blood. This clonotype was obtained from an older woman with COVID-19, enrolled during active disease. The chain couples TRBV27 to TRBJ2-7, with D possibly matching TRBD2 (6 bases). The CDR3 protein is CASRYLMGEATEQYF. CDR3 sequence (DNA): TGTGCCAGCAGATACCTCATGGGGGAGGCTACCGAGCAGTACTTC.